Below, one T cell receptor (beta chain) is given with its context. Cohorts were assigned according to the clinical history that participants reported. Original methodology: Reference gene primer amplification gave nucleated cell count estimates. This table comes from immunoSEQ multiplex PCR, and its TCRdb copy is limited to in-frame clones, with some not included. That table is the source of V, J and clone size, and D and trimming were worked out from the DNA. The table includes under 200,000 clones, roughly four fifths detected once. The source of the sample is a study of blood T cell repertoires in COVID-19. This clonotype was sampled from a man aged 50 or older who had recovered from COVID-19. The sample was PBMCs or T cells enriched from blood (not recorded which).

The DNA of the CDR3 is TGCGCCAGCAGTCGGGGACTGGTCTCCTACAATGAGCAGTTCTTC. It is translated as CASSRGLVSYNEQFF. The chain carries TRBV5-1 and TRBJ2-1; D perhaps matches TRBD2 (6 bases). V lost 5 bases to trimming and J lost 0 bases, with 12 bases between them. This CDR3 has 15 amino acids. The germline V gene encodes CDR1 SGHRS and CDR2 YFSETQ.